The entry below describes one T cell receptor beta chain. The junction departs from germline at one end; a sequencing error may be responsible. This record belongs to a study of Graves' ophthalmopathy and Graves' hyperthyroidism. CDR1 SEHNR and CDR2 FQNEAQ come from the germline V gene (reference sequence). There are 11 residues in the CDR3. The sequenced template was RNA, covering the TCR beta CDR3 region. First-round RT-PCR used HTBI primers; second-round multiplex PCR followed. TCRdb redid the calling of the multiplex PCR reads with MiXCR, one entry per CDR3 protein. The table has roughly 500,000 distinct CDR3 sequences, 14% seen once.

V gene TRBV7-9 combines with J gene TRBJ1-1, with D unclear. The sequence came from a woman in her 30s with Graves' ophthalmopathy. Input material: blood. The CDR3 loop is CASSLFAEACF. DNA for the CDR3: TGTGCCAGCAGCTTATTCGCTGAAGCTTGCTTT.